A selection of T cell receptor beta chains follows, all from one sample in a study of cytomegalovirus exposure and HLA in healthy donors. Clones were sequenced by immunoSEQ multiplex PCR, and TCRdb holds only the in-frame ones, with some missing. The sample has some 90,000 clones, about 96% seen once. The sample taken for sequencing was PBMCs. All receptors derive from a man between 18 and 29 years old in good health and CMV-seronegative. The CDR3 runs from the conserved cysteine through the conserved F or W. A D gene is named only where the DNA matches it firmly. For some rows the clone size is stated as once, few or many, or as a class when expanded; others skip it.

v_call,j_call,d_call,clone_size,cdr3_aa,cdr3_nt
TRBV9,TRBJ2-1,.,.,CASSRLLAGYNEQFF,TGTGCCAGCAGCAGGTTATTAGCCGGGTACAATGAGCAGTTCTTC
TRBV15,TRBJ1-1,.,.,CATSKLKWYGGTEAFF,TGTGCCACCAGCAAGCTAAAGTGGTACGGGGGGACTGAAGCTTTCTTT
TRBV7-9,TRBJ2-3,TRBD2,once,CASSPAGTSGRADTQYF,TGTGCCAGCAGCCCCGCGGGGACTAGCGGGAGGGCGGATACGCAGTATTTT
TRBV2,TRBJ2-1,TRBD2,few,CASSVLAGPGQFF,TGTGCCAGCAGTGTCCTAGCGGGTCCGGGGCAGTTCTTC
TRBV30,TRBJ1-1,.,.,CAWSLDRLTEAFF,TGTGCCTGGAGTTTAGACAGGCTCACTGAAGCTTTCTTT
TRBV6-5,TRBJ1-2,TRBD1,.,CASSWGQGYGYTF,TGTGCCAGCAGTTGGGGACAGGGCTATGGCTACACCTTC
TRBV2,TRBJ2-1,TRBD2,once,CASSVVASGRGGNEQFF,TGTGCCAGCAGTGTAGTGGCTAGCGGGAGGGGAGGCAATGAGCAGTTCTTC
TRBV5-1,TRBJ1-1,.,few,CASSLLGMNTEAFF,TGCGCCAGCAGCTTGCTCGGGATGAACACTGAAGCTTTCTTT
TRBV5-1,TRBJ2-3,.,.,CASSSPSRGDTQYF,TGCGCCAGCAGCTCCCCCTCCAGGGGAGATACGCAGTATTTT
TRBV5-5,TRBJ1-4,.,few,CASSPFTDSLAGLFF,TGTGCCAGCAGCCCCTTCACTGATAGCTTGGCTGGACTGTTTTTT
TRBV28,TRBJ2-7,.,.,CASSPTGTQFYEQYF,TGTGCCAGCAGCCCAACAGGGACCCAGTTCTACGAGCAGTACTTC
TRBV19,TRBJ1-5,.,.,CASSLVGQPQHF,TGTGCCAGTAGTTTGGTCGGGCAGCCCCAGCATTTT
TRBV10-3,TRBJ2-1,TRBD2,.,CAISETSGSNEQFF,TGTGCCATCAGTGAGACTAGCGGGAGCAATGAGCAGTTCTTC
TRBV27,TRBJ1-2,TRBD1,.,CASGRPGQGYGYTF,TGTGCCAGCGGAAGACCGGGACAGGGTTATGGCTACACCTTC
TRBV2,TRBJ2-5,TRBD2,.,CASSASGRAGGQETQYF,TGTGCCAGCAGTGCTAGCGGGAGGGCGGGGGGTCAAGAGACCCAGTACTTC
TRBV29-1,TRBJ2-4,.,.,CSVVTGTNIQYF,TGCAGCGTTGTGACAGGTACAAACATTCAGTACTTC
TRBV2,TRBJ2-1,TRBD1,.,CASSTHRGPYNEQFF,TGTGCCAGCAGTACCCACAGGGGCCCCTACAATGAGCAGTTCTTC
TRBV27,TRBJ1-1,.,.,CASSDDSQNTEAFF,TGTGCCAGCAGTGACGACAGTCAGAACACTGAAGCTTTCTTT
TRBV27,TRBJ1-1,.,once,CASSFGANTEAFF,TGTGCCAGCAGTTTTGGAGCGAACACTGAAGCTTTCTTT
TRBV7-9,TRBJ2-2,.,.,CASSPSGGNTGELFF,TGTGCCAGCAGCCCCAGCGGAGGGAACACCGGGGAGCTGTTTTTT
TRBV11-2,TRBJ1-2,.,.,CASSLVAGTNYGYTF,TGTGCCAGCAGCTTAGTTGCAGGGACTAACTATGGCTACACCTTC
TRBV23-1,TRBJ2-7,.,.,CASSPSEQYF,TGCGCCAGCAGTCCTTCCGAGCAGTACTTC
TRBV7-9,TRBJ2-1,TRBD2,.,CASSLVLLAGGNEQFF,TGTGCCAGCAGCTTAGTTTTACTAGCGGGAGGCAATGAGCAGTTCTTC
TRBV19,TRBJ1-3,TRBD1,.,CASSPGTGFSGNTIYF,TGTGCCAGTAGTCCCGGGACAGGGTTTTCTGGAAACACCATATATTTT
TRBV18,TRBJ1-1,.,.,CASSPPRGGGRSTEAFF,TGTGCCAGCTCACCACCACGGGGGGGTGGTAGAAGCACTGAAGCTTTCTTT
TRBV19,TRBJ1-1,TRBD1,.,CASSANRGNTEAFF,TGTGCCAGTAGTGCGAACAGGGGGAACACTGAAGCTTTCTTT
TRBV7-2,TRBJ2-1,.,.,CASSLGERSSYNEQFF,TGTGCCAGCAGCTTAGGGGAGCGAAGCTCCTACAATGAGCAGTTCTTC
TRBV10-1,TRBJ2-3,TRBD2,.,CATSSGSTDTQYF,TGCGCCACGTCTAGCGGGAGCACAGATACGCAGTATTTT
TRBV25-1,TRBJ2-3,TRBD2,.,CASSEPGLAGITDTQYF,TGTGCCAGCAGTGAGCCGGGACTAGCGGGAATCACAGATACGCAGTATTTT
TRBV7-3,TRBJ1-1,TRBD1,.,CASSPGQGMNTEAFF,TGTGCCAGCAGCCCCGGACAGGGGATGAACACTGAAGCTTTCTTT
TRBV5-4,TRBJ2-5,TRBD1,.,CASSPGQGLETQYF,TGTGCCAGCAGCCCGGGACAGGGTTTGGAGACCCAGTACTTC
TRBV5-1,TRBJ2-3,TRBD2,.,CASSLRTRGDTQYF,TGCGCCAGCAGTCTCCGGACTAGGGGAGATACGCAGTATTTT
TRBV4-1,TRBJ1-2,TRBD1,.,CASSPEDRGHYGYTF,TGCGCCAGCAGCCCCGAGGACAGGGGACACTATGGCTACACCTTC
TRBV5-1,TRBJ2-5,.,.,CASSLSQGYNQETQYF,TGCGCCAGCAGCTTAAGTCAGGGGTATAACCAAGAGACCCAGTACTTC
TRBV25-1,TRBJ1-4,TRBD1,.,CASSEAGQPEKLFF,TGTGCCAGCAGTGAGGCGGGACAGCCCGAAAAACTGTTTTTT
TRBV5-1,TRBJ2-3,.,.,CASSRQLVDTQYF,TGCGCCAGCAGCCGACAACTGGTAGATACGCAGTATTTT
TRBV6-6,TRBJ2-3,TRBD2,.,CASSYQLAGVLDTQYF,TGTGCCAGCAGTTACCAACTAGCGGGAGTTCTAGATACGCAGTATTTT
TRBV5-6,TRBJ1-4,TRBD1,.,CASSSGTGNEKLFF,TGTGCCAGCAGCTCCGGGACAGGGAATGAAAAACTGTTTTTT
TRBV7-8,TRBJ1-2,.,.,CASSRRTVVTGGYTF,TGTGCCAGCAGCCGTCGGACAGTAGTAACCGGTGGCTACACCTTC
TRBV11-2,TRBJ2-7,TRBD1,.,CASSLGGFGQGMYEQYF,TGTGCCAGCAGCTTAGGGGGTTTCGGACAGGGGATGTACGAGCAGTACTTC
TRBV5-1,TRBJ2-3,TRBD1,.,CASSLESATGGNTDTQYF,TGCGCCAGCAGCTTGGAGTCCGCAACAGGGGGCAACACAGATACGCAGTATTTT
TRBV21-1,TRBJ1-1,.,.,CASSKVTGQHVEAFF,TGTGCCAGCAGCAAAGTGACGGGACAGCATGTCGAAGCTTTCTTT
TRBV29-1,TRBJ1-1,TRBD1,.,CSGGDRTNTEAFF,TGCAGCGGGGGGGACAGGACGAACACTGAAGCTTTCTTT
TRBV27,TRBJ2-7,TRBD2,.,CASSFSRLAGDLEQYF,TGTGCCAGCAGTTTCTCCCGACTAGCGGGAGACTTGGAGCAGTACTTC
TRBV5-1,TRBJ1-1,TRBD1,.,CASSWGDRGYTEAFF,TGCGCCAGCAGCTGGGGGGACAGGGGTTACACTGAAGCTTTCTTT
TRBV30,TRBJ1-1,.,.,CAWSVQGLNTEAFF,TGTGCCTGGAGTGTACAGGGCTTGAACACTGAAGCTTTCTTT
TRBV11-2,TRBJ2-1,TRBD2,.,CASSLGWRGDNEQFF,TGTGCCAGCAGCTTAGGATGGCGGGGGGACAATGAGCAGTTCTTC
TRBV19,TRBJ2-1,TRBD1,.,CASSMGGQGVWDNEQFF,TGTGCCAGTAGTATGGGTGGACAGGGTGTATGGGACAATGAGCAGTTCTTC